This T cell receptor (beta chain) stems from a study of regulatory T cells in long-lasting Graves disease. Looking at the study overall: Antithyroid drug use was under 3 months in newly diagnosed Graves' patients.

The germline V gene encodes CDR1 SNHLY and CDR2 FYNNEI. The CDR3 is 15 amino acids. J was trimmed by 4 bases and V by 6 bases; bases with no gene match: 11. As to time point: newly diagnosed GD, antithyroid drugs for less than 3 months. With RNA extracted from PBMCs as input, the TCR library was made. As to this clonotype: Its antigen is undetermined.

CDR3 regions were amplified by Arm-PCR using iRepertoire HTBI primers to build TCR beta libraries. Study processing details: Overall, samples carried approximately 60 TRBV and 14 TRBJ segments. MiXCR, applied by TCRdb to the multiplex PCR reads, yields one record per CDR3 protein. The V and J calls and clone size are TCRdb's, not the authors'. The table shows under 300,000 distinct CDR3 sequences, with around 20% occurring only once. Overall study findings and caveats: TRBV28, TRBJ1-2 and TRBJ2-5 were segments that persistent disease favored.

The rearrangement uses TRBV2 and TRBJ2-7, with 8 bases fitting TRBD2. The TCR comes from a female donor with Graves disease. The source was peripheral blood mononuclear cells (PBMCs), collected at new diagnosis, from a patient treated with antithyroid drugs. The CDR3 nucleotides are TGTGCCAGCAGACCCCCGGGGGGGCCTTCTTACGAGCAGTACTTC. It specifies CASRPPGGPSYEQYF.